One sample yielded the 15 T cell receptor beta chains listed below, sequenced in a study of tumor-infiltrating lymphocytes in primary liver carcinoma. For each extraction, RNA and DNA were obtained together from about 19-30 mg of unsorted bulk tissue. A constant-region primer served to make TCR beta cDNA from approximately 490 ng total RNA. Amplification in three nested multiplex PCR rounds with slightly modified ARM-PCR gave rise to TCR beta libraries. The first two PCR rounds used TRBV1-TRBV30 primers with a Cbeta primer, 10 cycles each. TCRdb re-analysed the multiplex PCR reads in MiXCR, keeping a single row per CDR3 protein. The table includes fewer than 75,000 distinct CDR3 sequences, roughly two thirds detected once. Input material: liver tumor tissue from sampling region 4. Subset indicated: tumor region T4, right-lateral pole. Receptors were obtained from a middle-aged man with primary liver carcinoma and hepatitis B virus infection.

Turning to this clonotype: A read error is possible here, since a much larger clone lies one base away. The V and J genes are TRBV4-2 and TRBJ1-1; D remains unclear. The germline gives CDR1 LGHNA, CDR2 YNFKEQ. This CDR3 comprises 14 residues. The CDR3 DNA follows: TGTGCCAGCAGCACAAACCAGAGAGGCGCTGAAGTTTTCTTT. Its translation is CASSTNQRGAEVFF.

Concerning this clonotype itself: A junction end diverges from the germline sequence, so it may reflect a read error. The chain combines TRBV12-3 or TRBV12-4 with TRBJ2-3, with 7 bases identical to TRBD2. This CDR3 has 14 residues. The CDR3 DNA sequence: TGTGCCAACAGTTTGGGGGGGACTCCAGATACGCAGTATTTT. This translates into CANSLGGTPDTQYF.

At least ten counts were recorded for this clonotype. The CDR3 sequence is CASSSSGGPASGQETQYF. The CDR3 nucleotides read TGCGCCAGCAGCTCTTCAGGAGGCCCCGCTAGCGGCCAAGAGACCCAGTACTTC. This chain uses TRBV4-1 with TRBJ2-5; 7 bases agree with TRBD2. This CDR3 is 18 amino acids long. CDR1 is MGHRA, CDR2 YSYEKL, per germline. Germline trimming cut 5 bases from V and 1 base from J; bases unmatched to any gene: 16.

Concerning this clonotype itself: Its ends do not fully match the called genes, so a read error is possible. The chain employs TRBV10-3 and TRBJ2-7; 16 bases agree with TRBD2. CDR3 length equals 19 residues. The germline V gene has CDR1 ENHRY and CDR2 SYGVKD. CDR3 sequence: CVITNRSGLAGGFSYEQYF. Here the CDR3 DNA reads TGTGTTATCACCAATCGATCGGGACTAGCGGGAGGGTTCTCCTATGAGCAGTACTTC.

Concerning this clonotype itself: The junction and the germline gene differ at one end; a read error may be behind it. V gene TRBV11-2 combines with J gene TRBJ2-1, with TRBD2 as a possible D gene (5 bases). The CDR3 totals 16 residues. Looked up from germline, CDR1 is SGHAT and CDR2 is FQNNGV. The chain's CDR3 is CASSLKLLAGMNEQFF. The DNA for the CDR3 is TGTGCCAGTAGCTTAAAGCTCCTAGCTGGAATGAATGAGCAGTTCTTC.

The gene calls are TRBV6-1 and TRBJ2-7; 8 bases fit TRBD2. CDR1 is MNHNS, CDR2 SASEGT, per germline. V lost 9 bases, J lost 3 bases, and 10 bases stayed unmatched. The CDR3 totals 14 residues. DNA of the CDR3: TGTGCCAGTACAAGCGGGAGCTTGTTCTACGAGCAGTACTTC. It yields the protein CASTSGSLFYEQYF.

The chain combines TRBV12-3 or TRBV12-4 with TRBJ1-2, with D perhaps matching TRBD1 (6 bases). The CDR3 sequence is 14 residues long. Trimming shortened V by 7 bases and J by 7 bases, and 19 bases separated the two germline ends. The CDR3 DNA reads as TGTGCCAGCAACATAGGGGGGCGCCAGGGTGGCTACACCTTC. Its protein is CASNIGGRQGGYTF.

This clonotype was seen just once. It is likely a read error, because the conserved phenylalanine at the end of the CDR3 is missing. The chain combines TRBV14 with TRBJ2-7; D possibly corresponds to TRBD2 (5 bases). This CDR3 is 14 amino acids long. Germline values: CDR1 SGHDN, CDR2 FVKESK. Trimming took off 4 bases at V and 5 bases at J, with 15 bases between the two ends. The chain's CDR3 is CASSPDFHRHEQYL. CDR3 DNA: TGTGCCAGCAGCCCGGACTTTCATAGGCACGAGCAGTACTTA.

CDR3 DNA: TGTGCCAGCAGTCTAAGTCCGACATGGGGACAGCCCCAGCATTTT. Its translation: CASSLSPTWGQPQHF. The chain joins TRBV6-6 to TRBJ1-5; D gene uncertain. Germline CDR1 MNHNY, CDR2 SVGAGI (reference sequence). V gave up 5 bases and J gave up 7 bases, with 18 bases separating them. The CDR3 totals 15 residues.

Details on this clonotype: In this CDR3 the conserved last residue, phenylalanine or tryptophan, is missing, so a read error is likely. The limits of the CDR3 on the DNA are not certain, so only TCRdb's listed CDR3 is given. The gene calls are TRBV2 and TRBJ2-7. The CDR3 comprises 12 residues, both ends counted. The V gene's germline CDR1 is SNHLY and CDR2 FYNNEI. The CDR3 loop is CASSETGYEQYL.

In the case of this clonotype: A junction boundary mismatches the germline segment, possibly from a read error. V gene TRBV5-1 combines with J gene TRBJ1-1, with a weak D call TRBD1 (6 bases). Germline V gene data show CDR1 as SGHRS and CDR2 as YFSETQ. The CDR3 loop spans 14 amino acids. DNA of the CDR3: TGCGCCAACAGCGTACGGGGGCAATCGGCTGAAGCTTTCTTT. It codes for CANSVRGQSAEAFF.

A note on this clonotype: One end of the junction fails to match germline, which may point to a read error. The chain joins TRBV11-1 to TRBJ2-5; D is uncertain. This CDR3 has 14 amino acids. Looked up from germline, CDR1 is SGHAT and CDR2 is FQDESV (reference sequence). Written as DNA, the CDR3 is TGTGCTAGCAGCCCGGTGCGAGTACGCGAGACCCAGTACTTC. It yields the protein CASSPVRVRETQYF.

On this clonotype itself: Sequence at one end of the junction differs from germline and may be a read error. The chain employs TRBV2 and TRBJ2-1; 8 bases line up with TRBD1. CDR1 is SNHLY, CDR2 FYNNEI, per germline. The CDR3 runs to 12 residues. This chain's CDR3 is CASSTGENEQFF. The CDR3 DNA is TGTGCCAGTTCGACAGGGGAGAATGAGCAATTCTTC.

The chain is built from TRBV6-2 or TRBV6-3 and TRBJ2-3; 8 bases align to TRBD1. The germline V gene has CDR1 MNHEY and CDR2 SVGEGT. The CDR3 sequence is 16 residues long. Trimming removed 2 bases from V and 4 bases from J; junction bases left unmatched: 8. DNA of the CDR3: TGTGCCAGCAGTTACGGGGACAGGAGTTGGTCAGATACGCAGTATTTT. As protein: CASSYGDRSWSDTQYF.

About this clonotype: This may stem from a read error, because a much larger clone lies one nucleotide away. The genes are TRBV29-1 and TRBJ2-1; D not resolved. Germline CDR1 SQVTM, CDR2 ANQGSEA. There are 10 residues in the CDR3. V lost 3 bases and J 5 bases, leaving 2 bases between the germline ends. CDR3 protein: CSVENNEQFF. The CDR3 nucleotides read TGCAGCGTTGAGAACAATGAGCAGTTCTTC.